This TCR beta chain was recorded in a study of blood T cell repertoires in COVID-19. V shed 5 bases and J shed 4 bases, with 17 bases lying between them. Germline lookup yields CDR1 SGHVS and CDR2 FNYEAQ. The CDR3 has 15 residues. Repertoires were generated with immunoSEQ multiplex PCR, while TCRdb's copy carries only in-frame clones and drops some. The sample has roughly 200,000 clones; over 75% are singletons. This rearrangement joins TRBV7-6 to TRBJ1-2; weak D call: TRBD1 (5 bases). Sequenced: peripheral blood. The TCR comes from a man in his 70s with active or convalescent COVID-19. CDR3 sequence: CASSPNAGWTYGYTF. CDR3 sequence (DNA): TGTGCCAGCAGCCCCAACGCAGGGTGGACCTATGGCTACACCTTC.